The rows below give T cell receptor beta chains drawn from one sample of a study of CD8 T cells in Susac syndrome. From the immunoSEQ multiplex PCR reads, TCRdb called clonotypes with MiXCR, one entry per CDR3 protein. The sample holds about 100,000 distinct CDR3 sequences, 95% seen once. The sample was CD8+ T cells from PBMCs. Source of these receptors: a human donor with Susac syndrome. Each CDR3 is given with its conserved first and last residue. The D gene is left open where the match is weak. The size field is filled for only some rows; it gives once, few, many or a size class.

J gene,V gene,clone size,D gene,CDR3 DNA,CDR3 protein
TRBJ1-1,TRBV3-1,few,NA,TGTGCCAGCAGCCAAGGTGAAGGGAGAGCTTTCTTT,CASSQGEGRAFF
TRBJ1-3,TRBV29-1,NA,NA,TGCAGCGGGGTTATCTCTGGAAACACCATATATTTT,CSGVISGNTIYF
TRBJ2-3,TRBV29-1,NA,TRBD2,TGCAGCGTTGAAGACCTACTAGCGGGAGGGCAGTATTTT,CSVEDLLAGGQYF
TRBJ2-1,TRBV14,NA,NA,TGTGCCAGCAGCCAAGATCGGGGCTACAATGAGCAGTTCTTC,CASSQDRGYNEQFF
TRBJ2-7,TRBV25-1,NA,TRBD2,TGTGCCAGCAGTGAGGAAACTAGCGGGGGTTACGAGCAGTACTTC,CASSEETSGGYEQYF
TRBJ1-2,TRBV5-1,NA,NA,TGCGCCAGCAGCTTGGAGGGGCCTAACTATGGCTACACCTTC,CASSLEGPNYGYTF
TRBJ2-7,TRBV10-3,NA,TRBD1,TGTGCCATCAGTGTTGTCACAGGGGACGAGCAGTACTTC,CAISVVTGDEQYF
TRBJ2-3,TRBV29-1,NA,TRBD2,TGCAGCGTTGTTCCGGGACTAGCGGGAGCGGGAGATACGCAGTATTTT,CSVVPGLAGAGDTQYF
TRBJ1-2,TRBV6-5,NA,NA,TGTGCCAGCAAGGAGGGGGGTGGCTACACCTTC,CASKEGGGYTF
TRBJ1-5,TRBV19,NA,TRBD1,TGTGCCAGTAGTATAGTGACAGGGTTCGATCAGCCCCAGCATTTT,CASSIVTGFDQPQHF
TRBJ1-1,TRBV18,NA,NA,TGTGCCAGCTCACCACCCAGGGATCACACTGAAGCTTTCTTT,CASSPPRDHTEAFF
TRBJ1-2,TRBV15,once,NA,TGTGCCACCAGCAGAGATAAGGCAGGGGCAACGTATGGCTACACCTTC,CATSRDKAGATYGYTF
TRBJ2-5,TRBV29-1,NA,NA,TGCAGCGTTGCAGGGGCCCGCGGGTTCGGGGAGACCCAGTACTTC,CSVAGARGFGETQYF
TRBJ2-4,TRBV9,NA,TRBD1,TGTGCCAGCAGCGTGGGGGACAGTTTAAACATTCAGTACTTC,CASSVGDSLNIQYF
TRBJ2-1,TRBV4-1,once,TRBD2,TGCGCCAGCAGCCACCGAACTAGCGGGAGGGGTTTGTCCTACAATGAGCAGTTCTTC,CASSHRTSGRGLSYNEQFF
TRBJ2-1,TRBV13,NA,TRBD2,TGTGCCAGCAGCCTGCGGGAGCGGAACAATGAGCAGTTCTTC,CASSLRERNNEQFF
TRBJ2-7,TRBV10-3,NA,TRBD2,TGTGCCATCAGTCCAGCCGCACTAGCGGTTCCCTACGAGCAGTACTTC,CAISPAALAVPYEQYF
TRBJ2-7,TRBV7-2,NA,NA,TGTGCCAGCAGCATAAACCGGGACTCCGGAAGGGAGCAGTACTTC,CASSINRDSGREQYF
TRBJ2-7,TRBV2,NA,TRBD2,TGTGCCAGCAGACGACTAGCGGGAGTCGAGCAGTACTTC,CASRRLAGVEQYF
TRBJ1-1,TRBV20-1,NA,NA,TGCAGTGCTAGGGTCGGTAGGGCTTTCTTT,CSARVGRAFF
TRBJ2-1,TRBV3-1,NA,TRBD2,TGTGCCAGCAGCCCCGGACTAGCGGGAGACAATGAGCAGTTCTTC,CASSPGLAGDNEQFF
TRBJ1-5,TRBV27,NA,NA,TGTGCCAGCAGTTTAGATGGCAGACCGGGTCAGCCCCAGCATTTT,CASSLDGRPGQPQHF
TRBJ2-1,TRBV5-1,NA,TRBD2,TGCGCCAGCAGCTTGCTAGCGGGGGACTACAATGAGCAGTTCTTC,CASSLLAGDYNEQFF
TRBJ2-5,TRBV15,NA,NA,TGTGCCACCAGCAGAGAGCGGGGTCACCAAGAGACCCAGTACTTC,CATSRERGHQETQYF
TRBJ2-4,TRBV29-1,NA,TRBD2,TGCAGCGTCGGAACGGCTAGCGGAAACATTCAGTACTTC,CSVGTASGNIQYF
TRBJ2-3,TRBV29-1,NA,TRBD2,TGCAGCGTTTTAGCGGGAGGAGGAGATACGCAGTATTTT,CSVLAGGGDTQYF
TRBJ2-7,TRBV9,NA,TRBD1,TGTGCCAGCAGCGTAGGAGGACAGGCTGGGTACGAGCAGTACTTC,CASSVGGQAGYEQYF
TRBJ2-7,TRBV2,NA,NA,TGTGCCACGGGGTCCTACGAGCAGTACTTC,CATGSYEQYF
TRBJ2-3,TRBV5-6,NA,TRBD1,TGTGCCAGCAGCTTAGTACCGGGACAGGGTGGGGATACGCAGTATTTT,CASSLVPGQGGDTQYF
TRBJ2-7,TRBV6-5,NA,TRBD1,TGTGCCAGCAGTTACGTCTACAGGGGAAGGTACGAGCAGTACTTC,CASSYVYRGRYEQYF
TRBJ2-5,TRBV10-3,NA,NA,TGTGCCATCAGTCAGCCCGCGTTAGCGGACCGAATGGAGACCCAGTACTTC,CAISQPALADRMETQYF
TRBJ2-5,TRBV12-3/TRBV12-4,NA,NA,TGTGCCAGCAGTTCCCGGACCCTGGGGGAGACCCAGTACTTC,CASSSRTLGETQYF
TRBJ1-6,TRBV3-1,NA,NA,TGTGCCAGCAGCCAAGGTCAGCATAATTCACCCCTCCACTTT,CASSQGQHNSPLHF
TRBJ1-6,TRBV3-1,once,NA,TGTGCCAGCAGCCACGGAATCCAGAATTCACCCCTCCACTTT,CASSHGIQNSPLHF
TRBJ2-5,TRBV12-3/TRBV12-4,NA,TRBD1,TGTGCCAGCAGTTTAGGGACAGGGGGCGCAGAGACCCAGTACTTC,CASSLGTGGAETQYF
TRBJ2-7,TRBV29-1,once,TRBD2,TGCAGCGTTGAAGTGGGAGGGCAATACGAGCAGTACTTC,CSVEVGGQYEQYF
TRBJ2-7,TRBV29-1,once,NA,TGCAGCCCCGTTGTCGTCTTATCCAGGTTTTACGAGCAGTACTTC,CSPVVVLSRFYEQYF
TRBJ2-3,TRBV20-1,NA,NA,TGCAGTGCTAGGGGTTTGATCCCCGGGGATACGCAGTATTTT,CSARGLIPGDTQYF
TRBJ2-4,TRBV20-1,once,TRBD1,TGCAGTGCTGTCGGACAGGGGGATGCCAAAAACATTCAGTACTTC,CSAVGQGDAKNIQYF
TRBJ2-1,TRBV5-1,NA,NA,TGCGCCAGCAGCAAGGAGACCATGATCTACAATGAGCAGTTCTTC,CASSKETMIYNEQFF
TRBJ2-1,TRBV14,NA,NA,TGTGCCAGCAGCCAAGTAATGAGCTCCTACAATGAGCAGTTCTTC,CASSQVMSSYNEQFF
TRBJ2-7,TRBV12-3/TRBV12-4,NA,NA,TGTGCCAGCAGTCCCCCTCAGTCACACCTCTCCTACGAGCAGTACTTC,CASSPPQSHLSYEQYF
TRBJ2-6,TRBV5-1,NA,NA,TGCGCCAGCAGCTACACGGCCGGGGACGTCCTGACTTTC,CASSYTAGDVLTF
TRBJ2-1,TRBV29-1,NA,NA,TGCAGCGTTGAAGCAGAAGAGTATGAGCAGTTCTTC,CSVEAEEYEQFF
TRBJ1-3,TRBV20-1,NA,TRBD1,TGCAGTGCACGGACAGGAAGCTCTGGAAACACCATATATTTT,CSARTGSSGNTIYF
TRBJ2-3,TRBV11-2,NA,TRBD2,TGTGCCAGCAGCCCCTACCCTAGAGCGGGAGTGGTAGATACGCAGTATTTT,CASSPYPRAGVVDTQYF
TRBJ2-1,TRBV12-3/TRBV12-4,once,NA,TGTGCCAGCAGTTTGAGTACGGGGGGCACCTACAATGAGCAGTTCTTC,CASSLSTGGTYNEQFF
TRBJ2-2,TRBV12-3/TRBV12-4,NA,NA,TGTGCCAGCAGTTTCCGCGGGGAGCTGTTTTTT,CASSFRGELFF
TRBJ2-1,TRBV23-1,NA,NA,TGCGCCAGCAGCCTCAATCCCAGACAGGTCAACAATGAGCAGTTCTTC,CASSLNPRQVNNEQFF
TRBJ1-2,TRBV5-1,NA,NA,TGCGCCAGCAGCGATGGGGATGGCTACACCTTC,CASSDGDGYTF
TRBJ2-2,TRBV29-1,NA,NA,TGCAGCGTTGGGGCCACCGGGGAGCTGTTTTTT,CSVGATGELFF
TRBJ1-1,TRBV6-1,NA,TRBD1,TGTGCCAGCAGCCCCCGACTGGACAGGGGGAACACTGAAGCTTTCTTT,CASSPRLDRGNTEAFF